This TCR beta chain was identified in a study of shared clonotypes between healthy human individuals. Concerning this clone itself: Its antigen is still unknown.

CD45RA-negative memory and CD45RA+ naive subsets were split from the CD4+ cells. Germline values: CDR1 SGDLS, CDR2 YYNGEE. The length of the CDR3 is 16 residues. The V end lost 1 base, the J end lost 3 bases, and 14 bases lay between the germline ends. Clones were sequenced by immunoSEQ multiplex PCR, and TCRdb holds only the in-frame ones, with some missing. The profile shows about 670,000 clones, less than 80% of them singletons. Study-level results: Between a handful of donors, naive CD4 clonotypes were shared at a level of around 5.2%.

The sample was memory CD4+ T cells sorted from blood. As to subset: CD45RA-negative fraction. This TCR was recovered from a woman aged 25-40 years in good health. The V and J genes are TRBV9 and TRBJ1-3; D is unclear. CDR3 in amino acids: CASSVRVASGGNTIYF. The DNA for the CDR3 is TGTGCCAGCAGCGTACGGGTCGCTTCAGGTGGAAACACCATATATTTT. Complete variable domain (other parts from reference TRBV9 and TRBJ1-3): DSGVTQTPKHLITATGQRVTLRCSPRSGDLSVYWYQQSLDQGLQFLIQYYNGEERAKGNILERFSAQQFPDLHSELNLSSLELGDSALYFCASSVRVASGGNTIYFGEGSWLTVV.